The 13 T cell receptor beta chains reported below all come from one sample, sequenced in a study of T cells of healthy individuals. Each CDR3 protein is one row after TCRdb ran MiXCR on the 5' RACE reads. In the table there are more than 85,000 distinct CDR3 sequences, roughly 15% of which are singletons. The receptors come from a human donor in good health.

This clonotype has more than one count but fewer than ten. The chain uses TRBV7-6 and TRBJ2-3, with D unclear. CDR3 length: 13 residues. Germline-derived CDR1 and CDR2 are SGHVS and FNYEAQ. V shed 1 base and J shed 2 bases, with 4 bases lying between them. CDR3 loop: CASSLEYTDTQYF. Here the CDR3 DNA reads TGTGCCAGCAGCTTAGAGTACACAGATACGCAGTATTTT.

This clonotype was detected ten times or more. V gene TRBV29-1 combines with J gene TRBJ1-1; D is unclear. The CDR3 extends over 14 amino acids. Germline V gene data show CDR1 as SQVTM and CDR2 as ANQGSEA. Trimming left V 2 bases short and J 2 bases short, with 12 bases between. CDR3 region: CSVELAGANTEAFF. The CDR3 DNA reads TGCAGCGTTGAATTGGCAGGAGCCAACACTGAAGCTTTCTTT. Filled out from reference TRBV29-1 and TRBJ1-1, the complete variable domain reads SAVISQKPSRDICQRGTSLTIQCQVDSQVTMMFWYRQQPGQSLTLIATANQGSEATYESGFVIDKFPISRPNLTFSTLTVSNMSPEDSSIYLCSVELAGANTEAFFGQGTRLTVV.

V is TRBV5-1 and J is TRBJ2-2; 10 positions agree with TRBD2. The V gene's germline CDR1 is SGHRS and CDR2 YFSETQ. The V gene end was trimmed by 0 bases and the J gene end by 6 bases; junction bases not matched to a gene: 2. The CDR3 loop spans 15 amino acids. This chain's CDR3 is CASSLGLAGAGELFF. CDR3 nucleotides: TGCGCCAGCAGCTTGGGGCTAGCGGGAGCCGGGGAGCTGTTTTTT.

This clonotype was seen only a few times. The chain is built from TRBV20-1 and TRBJ1-1; a possible D gene is TRBD1 (5 bases). There are 14 residues in the CDR3. The germline gives CDR1 DFQATT, CDR2 SNEGSKA (reference sequence). Deletions cut 5 bases from V and 4 bases from J, with 17 bases between. The CDR3 loop is CSAGAGERSTEAFF. CDR3 coding DNA: TGCAGTGCTGGGGCGGGGGAGAGGTCCACTGAAGCTTTCTTT.

A few counts support this clonotype. The genes are TRBV20-1 and TRBJ2-3; 9 bases fit TRBD2. The CDR3 sequence is 15 residues long. CDR1 and CDR2 from the germline V gene are DFQATT and SNEGSKA (reference sequence). V dropped 3 bases and J dropped 6; count of bases not matched to a gene: 10. CDR3 sequence reads: CSASPLAGRIDTQYF. The CDR3 coding sequence is TGCAGTGCTAGTCCTCTAGCGGGGAGGATCGATACGCAGTATTTT.

The chain employs TRBV28 and TRBJ2-3; 8 nucleotides align to TRBD2. Germline-derived CDR1 and CDR2 are MDHEN and SYDVKM. CDR3 length: 13 amino acids. V lost 7 bases and J lost 4; bases outside the gene matches: 4. CDR3 nucleotide sequence: TGTGCCAGCAAAGCGGGAGTACCAGATACGCAGTATTTT. Translating it yields CASKAGVPDTQYF.

This chain connects TRBV30 to TRBJ1-5, with 7 bases identical to TRBD1. Losses at the gene ends were 3 bases for V and 5 bases for J; bases not matched to a gene: 4. CDR1 is GTSNPN and CDR2 is SVGIG in the germline V gene (reference sequence). The CDR3 sequence is 13 residues long. Here the CDR3 DNA reads TGTGCCTGGAGCAGACAGGGAGATCAGCCCCAGCATTTT. Translating it yields CAWSRQGDQPQHF. Full variable domain (remainder filled in from reference TRBV30 and TRBJ1-5): SQTIHQWPATLVQPVGSPLSLECTVEGTSNPNLYWYRQAAGRGLQLLFYSVGIGQISSEVPQNLSASRPQDRQFILSSKKLLLSDSGFYLCAWSRQGDQPQHFGDGTRLSIL.

The chain uses TRBV12-3 or TRBV12-4 and TRBJ1-5; D is uncertain. V was clipped by 3 bases and J by 0 bases, with 9 bases between them. The CDR3 is 15 residues long. CDR3 DNA sequence: TGTGCCAGCAGTTTCATGGCAGGTAGCAATCAGCCCCAGCATTTT. This gives the protein CASSFMAGSNQPQHF.

This clonotype was seen once. The V call is TRBV7-9, the J call TRBJ1-4; maybe TRBD1 (6 bases). V lost 6 bases and J lost 8, with 22 bases in between. CDR3 length: 16 residues. CDR1 is SEHNR, CDR2 FQNEAQ, per germline (reference sequence). CDR3 sequence (DNA): TGTGCCAGCAGATCACTCAACCGGGACATCCAAGAAAAACTGTTTTTT. It codes for CASRSLNRDIQEKLFF.

This rearrangement joins TRBV9 to TRBJ2-5; TRBD1 is a possible D gene (6 bases). The CDR3 is made up of 18 amino acids. Looked up from germline, CDR1 is SGDLS and CDR2 is YYNGEE. Between the trimmed V and J ends, which lost 0 bases and 5 bases, there was a span of 23 bases. CDR3 protein: CASSVGQGQSPGQETQYF. CDR3 DNA sequence: TGTGCCAGCAGCGTAGGACAAGGACAGTCTCCTGGACAGGAGACCCAGTACTTC.

This clonotype was recorded a few times. The chain couples TRBV24-1 to TRBJ2-1, with D maybe TRBD1 (8 bases). V shed 4 bases and J shed 3 bases, with 24 bases lying between them. Germline lookup yields CDR1 KGHDR and CDR2 SFDVKD. CDR3 length: 19 residues. CDR3 region: CATSDPTGGERGSYNEQFF. CDR3 nucleotide sequence: TGTGCCACCAGTGACCCCACAGGGGGTGAGCGGGGCAGCTACAATGAGCAGTTCTTC.

V is TRBV6-2 or TRBV6-3 and J is TRBJ1-2, with no clear D. There are 14 residues in the CDR3. CDR1 and CDR2 (germline): MNHEY, SVGEGT. Trimming stripped 6 bases from V and 7 bases from J, with 18 bases between. The DNA of the CDR3 is TGTGCCAGCAGCCCGACGGGCCGGTCCTCTGGCTACACCTTC. It is translated as CASSPTGRSSGYTF.

V is TRBV5-1 and J is TRBJ2-7, with no clear D. Germline loops: CDR1 SGHRS, CDR2 YFSETQ. The CDR3 loop spans 14 amino acids. V shed 2 bases and J shed 3 bases, with 12 bases lying between them. CDR3 bases: TGCGCCAGCAGCTTTGTCCGCGGCAGCTACGAGCAGTACTTC. Residues: CASSFVRGSYEQYF.